These 7 T cell receptor beta chains were all obtained from the same sample, sequenced in a study of OX40 agonist ivuxolimab in advanced cancers. Only in-frame clones appear in the TCRdb table, and some are missing; sequencing was by immunoSEQ multiplex PCR. The sample lists around 60,000 clones; approximately 89% were seen once. Specimen: CD4+ or CD8+ T cells sorted from blood, collected in a trial of the OX40 agonist ivuxolimab. These receptors were collected from an adult with an advanced solid tumor such as melanoma, head and neck, liver or kidney cancer.

The chain has TRBV9 and TRBJ2-3; possibly TRBD1 for D (6 bases). Trimming took off 4 bases at V and 2 bases at J, with 14 bases between the two ends. Germline V gene sequence: CDR1 SGDLS, CDR2 YYNGEE. CDR3 length: 15 residues. The CDR3 nucleotides read TGTGCCAGCAGCCTAGACAGGTACTCCACAGATACGCAGTATTTT. Translated, it gives CASSLDRYSTDTQYF. Supplemented by reference TRBV9 and TRBJ2-3, the full variable domain reads DSGVTQTPKHLITATGQRVTLRCSPRSGDLSVYWYQQSLDQGLQFLIQYYNGEERAKGNILERFSAQQFPDLHSELNLSSLELGDSALYFCASSLDRYSTDTQYFGPGTRLTVL.

Written as DNA, the CDR3 is TGCGCCAGCAGCCAAGATTTCGGGGGCCCAAGGTACTTC. It codes for CASSQDFGGPRYF. The chain is built from TRBV4-1 and TRBJ2-5; D assignment may be TRBD1 or TRBD2 (6 bases each). The V and J ends lost 0 bases and 13 bases respectively, with 15 bases between them. The CDR3 loop spans 13 amino acids. Germline loops: CDR1 MGHRA, CDR2 YSYEKL.

The rearrangement links TRBV6-5 to TRBJ1-5; 8 bases agree with TRBD1. The V segment lost 2 bases and the J segment 9 bases; nucleotides outside the gene matches: 6. CDR1 and CDR2 (germline): MNHEY, SVGAGI. The CDR3 length is 14 residues. The CDR3 DNA reads TGTGCCAGCAGTTACGGCCAGGGGGCAGGGCCCCAGCATTTT. As protein: CASSYGQGAGPQHF.

CDR3 coding DNA: TGTGCCAGCAGTGATTCAGTGACAGCCGGGTATCAGCCCCAGCATTTT. Protein sequence: CASSDSVTAGYQPQHF. The rearrangement joins TRBV6-1 to TRBJ1-5, with D possibly matching TRBD1 (5 bases). Trimming removed 3 bases at V and 5 bases at J, with 17 bases between. Per the germline V gene, CDR1 is MNHNS and CDR2 is SASEGT. The length of the CDR3 is 16 residues.

The chain employs TRBV7-9 and TRBJ1-6; TRBD1 agrees at 8 bases. V gave up 4 bases and J gave up 6 bases; unmatched junction bases: 2. The CDR3 totals 14 residues. CDR1 and CDR2 (germline): SEHNR, FQNEAQ (reference sequence). CDR3 sequence reads: CASSSGQGNSPLHF. In DNA form, the CDR3 reads TGTGCCAGCAGCTCCGGACAGGGTAATTCACCCCTCCACTTT.

V usage is TRBV10-3 and J usage is TRBJ2-1, with 8 bases fitting TRBD1. Looked up from germline, CDR1 is ENHRY and CDR2 is SYGVKD. This CDR3 has 14 amino acids. V was clipped by 6 bases and J by 0 bases; unmatched bases: 1. As DNA, the CDR3 is TGTGCCATCAGCAGGGGGCCCTCCTACAATGAGCAGTTCTTC. Protein: CAISRGPSYNEQFF.

V gene TRBV10-2 combines with J gene TRBJ2-1; the D gene is possibly TRBD2 (5 bases). Looked up from germline, CDR1 is WSHSY and CDR2 is SAAADI. V lost 6 bases to trimming and J lost 3 bases, with 9 bases between them. This CDR3 comprises 13 residues. CDR3 region: CASRGSIYNEQFF. The CDR3 DNA reads as TGCGCCAGCAGGGGGAGTATCTACAATGAGCAGTTCTTC.